This entry is about one TCR beta chain. Its antigen is not known. Unique molecular identifiers featured in each of the TCR beta cDNA libraries. T cells numbering about 0.85 to 11 million yielded around 500,000 cDNA molecules. TCRdb itself ran the PCR reads through MiXCR, one entry per CDR3 protein. The sample carries hundreds of thousands of distinct CDR3 sequences, around 44% recorded once. This sample is drawn from a study of post-analysis software for immune sequencing data. The overall study: Patients had relapsing-remitting, secondary progressive or progressive-relapsing multiple sclerosis; some lacked subtype.

Notes on the study in general: Samples prepared in the same batch strongly co-clustered by F measure.

This clonotype originated in a girl between 5 and 17 years old with multiple sclerosis. Material for sequencing was blood.

The DNA of the CDR3 is TGCAGTGCAGCAGCGGGAGTAGGGTACGAGCAGTACTTC. This gives the protein CSAAAGVGYEQYF. J is TRBJ2-7 and V is TRBV20-1, with 8 nucleotides matching TRBD2. J gave up 4 bases and V 6 bases, and 8 bases lay outside the gene matches. Germline lookup yields CDR1 DFQATT and CDR2 SNEGSKA (reference sequence). The CDR3 has 13 residues.